The rows below give T cell receptor beta chains drawn from one sample of a study of cytomegalovirus exposure and HLA in healthy donors. The repertoire was sequenced with immunoSEQ multiplex PCR; TCRdb's copy has only in-frame clones and lacks some. The sample has some 130,000 clones; roughly 75% are singletons. Specimen: PBMCs. All receptors derive from a man in his thirties or forties in good health. Each CDR3 is given with its conserved first and last residue. The order of the fields is J gene, V gene, clone size, D gene, CDR3 protein, CDR3 DNA. A D gene is named only where the DNA matches it firmly. Part of the rows lack a size; the others show once, few, many or a class for expanded clones.

>TRBJ2-5|TRBV9|.|.
CASSARSGETQYF
TGTGCCAGCAGCGCCCGTTCCGGGGAGACCCAGTACTTC
>TRBJ2-2|TRBV5-5|.|.
CASSPFSGPNTGELFF
TGTGCCAGCAGCCCTTTCAGCGGACCTAACACCGGGGAGCTGTTTTTT
>TRBJ2-3|TRBV7-9|many|.
CASRDSGDTQYF
TGTGCCAGCAGAGATTCAGGAGATACGCAGTATTTT
>TRBJ2-3|TRBV28|.|.
CASSKTGSTDTQYF
TGTGCCAGCAGCAAAACAGGGAGCACAGATACGCAGTATTTT
>TRBJ2-1|TRBV7-9|.|.
CASSLAGGTYNEQFF
TGTGCCAGCAGCTTGGCGGGCGGGACTTACAATGAGCAGTTCTTC
>TRBJ1-2|TRBV7-9|.|.
CSSSQSNNYGYTF
TGTTCCAGCAGCCAGTCCAATAACTATGGCTACACCTTC
>TRBJ1-1|TRBV11-3|.|.
CASSQGMNTEAFF
TGTGCCAGCAGCCAGGGGATGAACACTGAAGCTTTCTTT
>TRBJ2-5|TRBV7-7|.|.
CASSLVSKETQYF
TGTGCTAGCAGCTTAGTTTCCAAAGAGACCCAGTACTTC
>TRBJ1-2|TRBV7-9|few|TRBD1
CSSSPGTGGYTF
TGTTCCAGCAGCCCCGGGACAGGGGGCTACACCTTC
>TRBJ1-1|TRBV18|.|TRBD1
CASSPKRQGVPEAFF
TGTGCCAGCTCACCAAAAAGACAGGGGGTTCCTGAAGCTTTCTTT
>TRBJ2-7|TRBV27|.|TRBD1
CASSSLGTADYEQYF
TGTGCCAGCAGTTCACTCGGGACAGCTGACTACGAGCAGTACTTC
>TRBJ2-5|TRBV5-1|.|.
CASSLRGGLETQYF
TGCGCCAGCAGCTTGCGCGGGGGCCTGGAGACCCAGTACTTC
>TRBJ1-2|TRBV28|.|.
CASSSYSEGFSSGGNGYTF
TGTGCCAGCAGTTCATACTCGGAAGGCTTTTCTTCGGGGGGTAATGGCTACACCTTC
>TRBJ2-1|TRBV7-9|.|.
CSSSLVVGLNNEQFF
TGTTCCAGCAGCTTAGTAGTTGGACTCAACAATGAGCAGTTCTTC
>TRBJ1-1|TRBV6-5|few|.
CASIPSPVRSEAFF
TGTGCCAGCATTCCCTCCCCGGTTCGGTCTGAAGCTTTCTTT
>TRBJ2-7|TRBV5-4|.|TRBD1
CASSLDRVYEQYF
TGTGCCAGCAGCCTAGACAGGGTCTACGAGCAGTACTTC
>TRBJ1-4|TRBV29-1|.|TRBD1
CSVEVIVGTGDEKLFF
TGCAGCGTTGAAGTGATCGTAGGGACAGGGGACGAAAAACTGTTTTTT